One sample yielded the 21 T cell receptor beta chains listed below, sequenced in a study of blood T cell repertoires in COVID-19. Clones were read by immunoSEQ multiplex PCR, and TCRdb kept only the in-frame ones, dropping some. The repertoire holds 400,000 or so clones, with over 75% as singletons. The sample was peripheral blood. These receptors all come from a woman aged 40-49 years with COVID-19, enrolled during active disease.

This clone was seen more than once but under ten times. The chain carries TRBV6-4 and TRBJ2-1; TRBD2 aligns across 8 bases. V shed 3 bases and J 3 bases; nucleotides not matched to a gene: 4. The CDR3 is made up of 15 amino acids. CDR1 and CDR2 (germline): MRHNA, SNTAGT. The CDR3 sequence is CASSEEGTSYNEQFF. For the CDR3, the DNA is TGTGCCAGCAGTGAAGAAGGGACTAGCTACAATGAGCAGTTCTTC.

The chain links TRBV9 to TRBJ2-1; TRBD2 agrees at 14 bases. This CDR3 region has 15 residues. V dropped 4 bases and J dropped 7; count of bases not matched to a gene: 4. Looked up from germline, CDR1 is SGDLS and CDR2 is YYNGEE. The CDR3 sequence is CASSSRTSGRNEQFF. CDR3 in DNA: TGTGCCAGCAGCTCACGGACTAGCGGGAGGAATGAGCAGTTCTTC.

As regards this clone: The same CDR3 arises from other DNA sequences in this sample as well. The rearrangement joins TRBV19 to TRBJ1-1, with D perhaps TRBD1 (5 bases). The V gene lost 3 bases and the J gene lost 4 bases, with 9 bases spanning the gap. The length of the CDR3 is 13 residues. CDR1 is LNHDA and CDR2 is SQIVND in the germline V gene (reference sequence). This CDR3 reads CASSIGGGTEAFF. CDR3 coding DNA: TGTGCCAGTAGTATTGGGGGAGGCACTGAAGCTTTCTTT.

This clone occurred once. The chain couples TRBV5-5 to TRBJ2-7; 9 bases are a match to TRBD1. V was pared by 0 bases and J by 2 bases, with 6 bases of the junction left unmatched. CDR3 size: 16 residues. The germline CDR1 and CDR2 sequences are SGHKS and YYEKEE (reference sequence). CDR3 DNA sequence: TGTGCCAGCAGCTTGGCTGGCGGGACAGGGACCTACGAGCAGTACTTC. Translated: CASSLAGGTGTYEQYF. Variable domain in full (rest from reference TRBV5-5 and TRBJ2-7): DAGVTQSPTHLIKTRGQQVTLRCSPISGHKSVSWYQQVLGQGPQFIFQYYEKEERGRGNFPDRFSARQFPNYSSELNVNALLLGDSALYLCASSLAGGTGTYEQYFGPGTRLTVT.

Of note for this clone: This same CDR3 is encoded by further DNA sequences in the sample. This chain uses TRBV30 with TRBJ1-5; no firm D call. The germline V gene has CDR1 GTSNPN and CDR2 SVGIG (reference sequence). The CDR3 length is 13 residues. Trimming shortened V by 3 bases and J by 2 bases, and 8 bases separated the two germline ends. In DNA, the CDR3 is TGTGCCTGGAGCGGCACAGGCAATCAGCCCCAGCATTTT. Translated, it gives CAWSGTGNQPQHF. Variable domain in full (rest from reference TRBV30 and TRBJ1-5): SQTIHQWPATLVQPVGSPLSLECTVEGTSNPNLYWYRQAAGRGLQLLFYSVGIGQISSEVPQNLSASRPQDRQFILSSKKLLLSDSGFYLCAWSGTGNQPQHFGDGTRLSIL.

The chain uses TRBV24-1 and TRBJ2-1; D not resolved. The CDR3 totals 12 residues. The germline V gene has CDR1 KGHDR and CDR2 SFDVKD. The germline V and J ends were trimmed by 4 bases and 4 bases, with 4 bases remaining between them. CDR3 sequence: CATSEAYNEQFF. CDR3 sequence (DNA): TGTGCCACCAGTGAAGCATACAATGAGCAGTTCTTC.

The chain is built from TRBV30 and TRBJ1-2, with 7 bases matching TRBD1. Germline-derived CDR1 and CDR2 are GTSNPN and SVGIG (reference sequence). The CDR3 loop spans 14 amino acids. J lost 8 bases, V lost 0 bases, and 9 bases had no gene match. CDR3: CAWSVLGGWQGYTF. The CDR3 DNA reads TGTGCCTGGAGTGTTCTAGGGGGCTGGCAAGGCTACACCTTC.

The chain joins TRBV20-1 to TRBJ1-4, with D uncertain. V was cut by 4 bases and J by 8 bases, with 8 bases left in between. Per the germline V gene, CDR1 is DFQATT and CDR2 is SNEGSKA (reference sequence). The CDR3 spans 11 residues. CDR3 sequence reads: CSATVSEKLFF. Written as DNA, the CDR3 is TGCAGTGCTACAGTATCCGAAAAACTGTTTTTT.

This chain joins TRBV7-8 and TRBJ2-2; D uncertain. V was clipped by 1 base and J by 1 base, with 4 bases between them. Germline V lookup: CDR1 SGHVS, CDR2 FQNEAQ. The CDR3 length is 14 residues. CDR3 loop: CASSLGVNTGELFF. The CDR3 region has the DNA TGTGCCAGCAGCTTAGGAGTGAACACCGGGGAGCTGTTTTTT.

The V call is TRBV18, the J call TRBJ1-2; the match to TRBD1 covers 7 bases. Germline loops: CDR1 KGHSH, CDR2 LQKENI. After removal of 1 base from V and 12 bases from J, the junction contained 11 bases not matched to a gene. CDR3 length: 14 residues. This CDR3 reads CASSPLTGDTSNTF. The CDR3 nucleotides read TGTGCCAGCTCACCACTAACAGGGGATACCTCCAACACCTTC.

The chain joins TRBV7-9 to TRBJ2-7; 10 nucleotides agree with TRBD1. V lost 6 bases to trimming and J lost 5 bases; unmatched junction nucleotides: 7. The CDR3 is made up of 14 amino acids. The germline gives CDR1 SEHNR, CDR2 FQNEAQ (reference sequence). CDR3 sequence: CASRYPGQGNEQYF. Written as DNA, the CDR3 is TGTGCCAGCAGGTACCCGGGACAGGGGAACGAGCAGTACTTC.

This clone was detected once. V gene TRBV18 combines with J gene TRBJ1-2; D gene uncertain. This CDR3 is built from 17 residues. Trimming took off 6 bases at V and 0 bases at J, with 20 bases between the two ends. The germline V gene encodes CDR1 KGHSH and CDR2 LQKENI. The CDR3 protein is CASSQTLGGWSNYGYTF. The CDR3, as DNA: TGTGCCAGCTCCCAGACTCTCGGCGGCTGGTCTAACTATGGCTACACCTTC.

This chain uses TRBV7-2 with TRBJ1-1; 7 nucleotides match TRBD1. V trimming: 5 bases; J trimming: 7 bases; junction bases outside the gene matches: 4. This CDR3 has 12 amino acids. Germline V gene sequence: CDR1 SGHTA, CDR2 FQGNSA. The CDR3 protein is CASSGTGVEAFF. CDR3 nucleotides: TGTGCCAGCAGCGGTACAGGGGTTGAAGCTTTCTTT.

The genes are TRBV28 and TRBJ1-5; weak D call: TRBD1 (5 bases). The CDR3 has 15 amino acids. Germline V gene lookup returns CDR1 MDHEN and CDR2 SYDVKM. V was cut by 5 bases and J by 0 bases, with 11 bases left in between. CDR3 region: CASSLHDSSNQPQHF. CDR3 sequence (DNA): TGTGCCAGCAGTCTTCATGACAGTAGCAATCAGCCCCAGCATTTT. Full variable domain (remainder filled in from reference TRBV28 and TRBJ1-5): DVKVTQSSRYLVKRTGEKVFLECVQDMDHENMFWYRQDPGLGLRLIYFSYDVKMKEKGDIPEGYSVSREKKERFSLILESASTNQTSMYLCASSLHDSSNQPQHFGDGTRLSIL.

The V gene is TRBV3-1 (or the pseudogene TRBV3-2), the J gene TRBJ2-1, with 12 bases aligning to TRBD2. CDR1 and CDR2 from the germline V gene are LGHDT and YNNKEL (reference sequence). Germline trimming cut 0 bases from V and 7 bases from J; bases unmatched to any gene: 4. There are 16 residues in the CDR3. DNA of the CDR3: TGTGCCAGCAGCCAAGAAAGACTAGCGGGAGAAAATGAGCAGTTCTTC. This gives the protein CASSQERLAGENEQFF.

A single count supports this clone. This sequence joins TRBV30 and TRBJ1-1; 7 bases are a match to TRBD1. The length of the CDR3 is 13 residues. Germline V gene sequence: CDR1 GTSNPN, CDR2 SVGIG (reference sequence). After removal of 4 bases from V and 3 bases from J, the junction contained 5 bases not matched to a gene. CDR3 sequence: CAWIGDRYTEAFF. The CDR3 region has the DNA TGTGCCTGGATTGGGGACAGATACACTGAAGCTTTCTTT.

In this sample, this clone turned up once. The rearrangement links TRBV7-2 to TRBJ2-3; possible D gene TRBD1, 6 bases. Trimming pared 4 bases from V and 5 bases from J, leaving 10 bases between. Per the germline V gene, CDR1 is SGHTA and CDR2 is FQGNSA. The CDR3 is made up of 13 amino acids. In nucleotides, the CDR3 is TGTGCCAGCAGCTGGAGACAGGAAGATACGCAGTATTTT. It encodes CASSWRQEDTQYF.

This clone turned up a few times. This chain connects TRBV28 to TRBJ2-1, with 8 positions matching TRBD2. Trimming cost V 6 bases and J 0 bases; bases outside gene matches: 4. The germline V gene has CDR1 MDHEN and CDR2 SYDVKM. This CDR3 is built from 15 residues. CDR3 protein: CASRSGGSSYNEQFF. The CDR3 region has the DNA TGTGCCAGCAGGTCGGGGGGGAGCTCCTACAATGAGCAGTTCTTC. Supplemented by reference TRBV28 and TRBJ2-1, the full variable domain reads DVKVTQSSRYLVKRTGEKVFLECVQDMDHENMFWYRQDPGLGLRLIYFSYDVKMKEKGDIPEGYSVSREKKERFSLILESASTNQTSMYLCASRSGGSSYNEQFFGPGTRLTVL.

This rearrangement joins TRBV19 to TRBJ1-6, with D possibly matching TRBD1 (6 bases). The CDR3 sequence is 13 residues long. The germline V and J ends were trimmed by 9 bases and 6 bases, with 12 bases remaining between them. Germline assignment: CDR1 LNHDA and CDR2 SQIVND (reference sequence). CDR3 coding DNA: TGTGCCAGCGGACTCAGGGGTAATTCACCCCTCCACTTT. Translation gives CASGLRGNSPLHF.

This chain uses TRBV19 with TRBJ1-4, with TRBD1 matching 9 bases. This CDR3 contains 15 residues. Trimming cost V 6 bases and J 4 bases; bases outside gene matches: 6. Germline assignment: CDR1 LNHDA and CDR2 SQIVND (reference sequence). CDR3 nucleotide sequence: TGTGCCAGTAGAGAACAGGGGGCGCATAATGAAAAACTGTTTTTT. Translation gives CASREQGAHNEKLFF.

The DNA for the CDR3 is TGTGCCACCGACAGGGGGCGTGCTTTTGGAAAACTGTTTTTT. This gives the protein CATDRGRAFGKLFF. The J gene is TRBJ1-4, the V gene TRBV7-9; TRBD1 aligns across 10 bases. The CDR3 length is 14 residues. The germline gives CDR1 SEHNR, CDR2 FQNEAQ (reference sequence). V lost 10 bases to trimming and J lost 10 bases; unmatched junction nucleotides: 12.